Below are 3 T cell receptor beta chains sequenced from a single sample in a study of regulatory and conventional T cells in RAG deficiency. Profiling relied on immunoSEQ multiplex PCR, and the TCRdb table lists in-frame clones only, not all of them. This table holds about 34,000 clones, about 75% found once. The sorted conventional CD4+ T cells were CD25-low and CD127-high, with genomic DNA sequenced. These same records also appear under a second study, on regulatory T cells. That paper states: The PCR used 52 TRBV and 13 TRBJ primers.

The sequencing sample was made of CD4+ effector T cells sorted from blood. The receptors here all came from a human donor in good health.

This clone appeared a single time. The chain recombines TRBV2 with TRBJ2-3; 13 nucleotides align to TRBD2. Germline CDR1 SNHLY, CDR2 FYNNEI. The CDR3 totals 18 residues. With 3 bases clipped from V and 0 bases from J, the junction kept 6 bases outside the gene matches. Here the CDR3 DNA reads TGTGCCAGCAGTGACGGACTAGCGGGGGTATATAGCACAGATACGCAGTATTTT. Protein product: CASSDGLAGVYSTDTQYF. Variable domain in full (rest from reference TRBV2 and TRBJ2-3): EPEVTQTPSHQVTQMGQEVILRCVPISNHLYFYWYRQILGQKVEFLVSFYNNEISEKSEIFDDQFSVERPDGSNFTLKIRSTKLEDSAMYFCASSDGLAGVYSTDTQYFGPGTRLTVL.

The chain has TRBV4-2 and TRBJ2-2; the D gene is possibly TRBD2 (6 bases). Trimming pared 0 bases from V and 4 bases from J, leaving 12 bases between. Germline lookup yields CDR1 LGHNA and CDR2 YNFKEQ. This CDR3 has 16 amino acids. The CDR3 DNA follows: TGTGCCAGCAGCCAAGATCCAGTCGGGGGCACCGGGGAGCTGTTTTTT. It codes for CASSQDPVGGTGELFF.

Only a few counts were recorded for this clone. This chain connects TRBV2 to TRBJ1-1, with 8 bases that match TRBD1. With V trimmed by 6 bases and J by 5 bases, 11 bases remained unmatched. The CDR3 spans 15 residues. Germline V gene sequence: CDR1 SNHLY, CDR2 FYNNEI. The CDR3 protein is CASSGQGSAKTEAFF. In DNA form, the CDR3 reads TGTGCCAGCAGCGGACAGGGATCGGCAAAGACTGAAGCTTTCTTT.